Listed below are T cell receptor beta chains from one sample, sequenced in a study of T-cell memory formation after mild COVID-19. MiXCR was run by TCRdb on the 5' RACE reads, yielding one entry per CDR3 protein. The sample shows over 400,000 distinct CDR3 sequences, around 22% of them seen only once. Sequencing used PBMCs or a T cell subset sorted from them (not recorded which). All receptors come from an adult woman who had mild COVID-19 (a few samples of this study predate the infection). Cell type and time point are not known. Both conserved end residues are part of each CDR3. The D gene is left open where the match is weak. The listing skips clone size in some rows; elsewhere it reads once, few, many or a size class.

J	V	size	D	DNA	CDR3
TRBJ1-1	TRBV9	.	.	TGTGCCAGCAGCGTCATAGGGAACACTGAAGCTTTCTTT	CASSVIGNTEAFF
TRBJ2-3	TRBV5-1	.	.	TGCGCCAGCAGCCCAACCGGGACCGCCCTATTGGCAGATACGCAGTATTTT	CASSPTGTALLADTQYF
TRBJ2-7	TRBV2	few	.	TGTGCCAGCAGTGAAGACTCCCTCTCCTACGAGCAGTACTTC	CASSEDSLSYEQYF
TRBJ2-7	TRBV12-3/TRBV12-4	.	.	TGTGCCAGCAGTTTTCGGGTCGACGAGCAGTACTTC	CASSFRVDEQYF
TRBJ2-2	TRBV27	.	.	TGTGCCAGCAGTTTATCGAGTAAGGTCGAGGGGAGTCCGACCGGGGAGCTGTTTTTT	CASSLSSKVEGSPTGELFF
TRBJ2-7	TRBV7-1	.	TRBD2	TGTGCCAGCAGCTCCCCCCCTCCAGGCGGGGGCGAGCAGTACTTC	CASSSPPPGGGEQYF
TRBJ2-6	TRBV25-1	few	.	TGTGCCAGCATGAACTCCGGGGCCAACGTCCTGACTTTC	CASMNSGANVLTF
TRBJ2-5	TRBV12-3/TRBV12-4	few	.	TGTGCCAGCAGTTTATACGGCGGGACACGAGAGACCCAGTACTTC	CASSLYGGTRETQYF
TRBJ2-2	TRBV12-3/TRBV12-4	.	.	TGTGCCAGCAGCTATGGGTCCACCGGGGAGCTGTTTTTT	CASSYGSTGELFF
TRBJ2-1	TRBV11-2	few	.	TGTGCCAGCAGCTTAGCTTGGTACAATGAGCAGTTCTTC	CASSLAWYNEQFF
TRBJ2-2	TRBV7-2	many	.	TGTGCCAGCACTCCGGGGGACTCACTGAACACCGGGGAGCTGTTTTTT	CASTPGDSLNTGELFF
TRBJ2-5	TRBV6-5	few	.	TGTGCCAGCAGTTACTCGGGGGCGCCCCAAGAGACCCAGTACTTC	CASSYSGAPQETQYF
TRBJ2-1	TRBV2	few	TRBD2	TGTGCCAGTAGGGGACTAGCGGGAGACAATGAGCAGTTCTTC	CASRGLAGDNEQFF
TRBJ2-7	TRBV9	.	.	TGTGCCAGCAGCGTAGTACCGGGAGTGAGCGAGCAGTACTTC	CASSVVPGVSEQYF
TRBJ2-1	TRBV4-1	.	.	TGCGCCAGCAGCCAAGCGAAAGGCTACAATGAGCAGTTCTTC	CASSQAKGYNEQFF
TRBJ2-6	TRBV29-1	.	.	TGCAGCGTTGTCTCTGGGGCCAACGTCCTGACTTTC	CSVVSGANVLTF
TRBJ2-7	TRBV7-9	.	TRBD1	TGTGCCAGCAGCTCCACAGGGGGCCCGTTGCGCGAGCAGTACTTC	CASSSTGGPLREQYF
TRBJ2-7	TRBV5-6	few	TRBD2	TGTGCCAGCAGCTGGGGAGGGCCCTACGAGCAGTACTTC	CASSWGGPYEQYF
TRBJ2-5	TRBV7-9	few	TRBD2	TGTGCCAGCTCGTCCGGGATGGGGGGGACCGAAGAGACCCAGTACTTC	CASSSGMGGTEETQYF
TRBJ2-5	TRBV20-1	.	.	TGCAGTGCTAGAGATCGACGGTTAGGAGAGACCCAGTACTTC	CSARDRRLGETQYF
TRBJ2-2	TRBV29-1	.	.	TGCAGCGTTGATGGGTTGGGAAACGGGGAGCTGTTTTTT	CSVDGLGNGELFF
TRBJ2-5	TRBV3-1	.	TRBD2	TGTGCCAGCGCGGGGGGAGAGACCCAGTACTTC	CASAGGETQYF
TRBJ2-2	TRBV4-1	many	.	TGCGCCAGCAGCCAAGACAGGACTAACACCGGGGAGCTGTTTTTT	CASSQDRTNTGELFF
TRBJ2-7	TRBV28	few	.	TGTGCCAGCAGGGCAGCCCTGCCTTCCGAGCAGTACTTC	CASRAALPSEQYF
TRBJ2-1	TRBV5-6	few	.	TGTGCCAGCAGCTTGAGCAGGGCGAATGAGCAGTTCTTC	CASSLSRANEQFF
TRBJ1-5	TRBV6-5	few	.	TGTGCCAGCAGTTACACAGGGATGGGACAGCCCCAGCATTTT	CASSYTGMGQPQHF
TRBJ1-5	TRBV6-1	.	TRBD1	TGTGCCAGCAGTGAACAGGGGGGGAATCAGCCCCAGCATTTT	CASSEQGGNQPQHF
TRBJ2-4	TRBV13	.	.	TGTGCCAGCAGCGGGACTGGAGCCAAAAACATTCAGTACTTC	CASSGTGAKNIQYF
TRBJ2-1	TRBV6-1	many	.	TGTGCCAGCAGTGAAGCGGAGAGTAATGAGCAGTTCTTC	CASSEAESNEQFF
TRBJ1-6	TRBV5-4	.	.	TGTGCCAGCAGCTTGGCCGGACCGTTATATAATTCACCCCTCCACTTT	CASSLAGPLYNSPLHF
TRBJ1-5	TRBV18	few	TRBD1	TGTGCCAGCTCCCAGTCAGACAGGGTTGGTCAGCCCCAGCATTTT	CASSQSDRVGQPQHF
TRBJ1-3	TRBV7-9	.	.	TGTGCCAGCAGCTTTCTGGATGGAAACACCATATATTTT	CASSFLDGNTIYF
TRBJ2-1	TRBV7-6	few	.	TGTGCCAGCAGCCCGACTCCCATTTATGATGAGCAGTTCTTC	CASSPTPIYDEQFF
TRBJ2-3	TRBV5-1	.	.	TGCGCCACCCGGGGCAGGGTTGGGACAGATACGCAGTATTTT	CATRGRVGTDTQYF
TRBJ1-2	TRBV12-3/TRBV12-4	.	TRBD1	TGTGCCAGCAGTTTAACTTACAGGGGAACCTTC	CASSLTYRGTF
TRBJ2-3	TRBV15	few	.	TGTGCCACCAGCAGTGGCACGATTCTCCGCACAGATACGCAGTATTTT	CATSSGTILRTDTQYF
TRBJ1-2	TRBV5-1	.	.	TGCGCCAGCAGCCCTTCGGTGGGGGGCCAAGACTATGGCTACACCTTC	CASSPSVGGQDYGYTF
TRBJ2-3	TRBV5-1	.	.	TGCGCCAGCAGCTTCGCCGGGACGCCCCGTGGAGATACGCAGTATTTT	CASSFAGTPRGDTQYF
TRBJ2-5	TRBV3-1	.	.	TGTGCCAGCAGCCAAGATGTGTACCAAGAGACCCAGTACTTC	CASSQDVYQETQYF
TRBJ2-7	TRBV29-1	few	.	TGCAGCGTTGAAGGGCCTCGGGGGGATAGGGGGCAAGGCTCCTACGAGCAGTACTTC	CSVEGPRGDRGQGSYEQYF
TRBJ2-5	TRBV4-1	few	TRBD1	TGCGCCAGCAGCCACGAGGGACAGGGGAAGGAGACCCAGTACTTC	CASSHEGQGKETQYF
TRBJ1-1	TRBV5-5	few	.	TGTGCCAGCAGCTGGGTCACGGGCGCTGAAGCTTTCTTT	CASSWVTGAEAFF
TRBJ1-5	TRBV24-1	few	.	TGTGCCACCGGGGGTCCTTATAGCAATCAGCCCCAGCATTTT	CATGGPYSNQPQHF
TRBJ1-1	TRBV12-3/TRBV12-4	.	.	TGTGCCAGCAGTTTTCGGTGGGGCAGGACTGAAGCTTTCTTT	CASSFRWGRTEAFF
TRBJ2-7	TRBV12-3/TRBV12-4	few	TRBD2	TGTGCCAGCAGTCCGCTTGGTAGCGGGGGATCCTACGAGCAGTACTTC	CASSPLGSGGSYEQYF
TRBJ2-5	TRBV3-1	.	.	TGTGCCAGCAGCCTGGGACGGCTTTCCCAAGAGACCCAGTACTTC	CASSLGRLSQETQYF
TRBJ1-5	TRBV5-6	.	.	TGTGCCAGCAGCACTACAGGGTGGGTCGGAAGCAATCAGCCCCAGCATTTT	CASSTTGWVGSNQPQHF
TRBJ2-3	TRBV2	few	.	TGTGCCAGCAGTGAATATGTAGGGATGGTGGATACGCAGTATTTT	CASSEYVGMVDTQYF